This TCR beta chain came from a study of CD8 T cells in ankylosing spondylitis. General study points: Significant enrichment of disease-linked clones was reportedly seen in matched ankylosing spondylitis synovial fluid.

A single count supports this clonotype. Its specificity is unknown. TCRdb recomputed calls from the 5' RACE reads with MiXCR, one row per CDR3 protein. This sample yields around 280,000 distinct CDR3 sequences, of which 20% are seen a single time; 7.5% to 9% belongs to the top ten. The CDR3 runs to 14 residues. The V segment lost 6 bases and the J segment 6 bases; nucleotides outside the gene matches: 6. Germline-derived CDR1 and CDR2 are LGHDT and YNNKEL (reference sequence). Specimen: blood, either unsorted or a sorted T cell fraction (not recorded which). The chain joins TRBV3-1 to TRBJ1-5; 9 bases align to TRBD1. The TCR was taken from a male donor with ankylosing spondylitis or in good health (not recorded which). The CDR3 here is CASSPGTGTQPQHF. The CDR3 coding sequence is TGTGCCAGCAGTCCTGGGACAGGGACTCAGCCCCAGCATTTT.